A selection of T cell receptor beta chains follows, all from one sample in a study of persistence of HIV-infected CD4 T cells. Only in-frame clones appear in the TCRdb table, and some are missing; sequencing was by immunoSEQ multiplex PCR. The sample carries approximately 36,000 clones, over 75% recorded once. No cognate antigen is known for these TCRs. The sample here was cultured CD4+ T cells from PBMCs, taken from a patient who received antiretroviral therapy. These TCRs come from an adult with HIV. The donor label of this sample is uncertain. Each CDR3 is given with its conserved first and last residue. Each record gives: J gene, V gene, D gene, clone size, CDR3 protein, CDR3 DNA. The D gene is left open where the match is weak. The size field is filled for only some rows; it gives once, few, many or a size class.

TRBJ2-2,TRBV7-8,.,few,CASSFLRAGDGGELFF,TGTGCCAGCAGCTTCCTAAGGGCAGGGGATGGCGGGGAGCTGTTTTTT
TRBJ1-1,TRBV2,.,.,CASSEDVRNHEAFF,TGTGCCAGCAGTGAAGACGTTCGAAACCATGAAGCTTTCTTT
TRBJ1-1,TRBV19,.,.,CASDGGRRSAFF,TGTGCCAGCGACGGGGGACGGCGTTCCGCTTTCTTT
TRBJ2-2,TRBV10-2,.,.,CASVRDPILGGELFF,TGCGCCAGCGTGAGGGACCCAATTCTAGGCGGGGAGCTGTTTTTT
TRBJ1-5,TRBV19,.,.,CASTFDSHQPQHF,TGTGCCAGTACCTTCGACAGTCATCAGCCCCAGCATTTT
TRBJ1-1,TRBV28,.,.,CATIVGGTEAFF,TGTGCCACCATAGTTGGGGGCACTGAAGCTTTCTTT
TRBJ2-7,TRBV5-1,TRBD2,.,CASSASGTSGGSYEQYF,TGCGCCAGCAGCGCCTCTGGGACTAGCGGGGGGTCCTACGAGCAGTACTTC
TRBJ1-4,TRBV5-8,.,.,CASSSGVINEKLFF,TGTGCCAGCAGCTCGGGGGTGATTAATGAAAAACTGTTTTTT
TRBJ2-7,TRBV28,TRBD2,once,CASRTGGADEQYF,TGTGCCAGCCGGACGGGGGGGGCCGACGAGCAGTACTTC
TRBJ2-1,TRBV10-2,.,few,CASSDPSVYIYNEQFF,TGCGCCAGCAGTGATCCTAGCGTATACATCTACAATGAGCAGTTCTTC
TRBJ1-2,TRBV20-1,TRBD1,.,CSASLQGENYGYTF,TGCAGTGCTAGTTTACAGGGGGAGAACTATGGCTACACCTTC
TRBJ2-1,TRBV7-9,.,.,CASSLAGGANEQFF,TGTGCCAGCAGCTTAGCGGGGGGAGCCAATGAGCAGTTCTTC
TRBJ2-7,TRBV19,.,.,CASSIGTPYEQYF,TGTGCCAGTAGTATAGGGACTCCCTACGAGCAGTACTTC